Below are 13 T cell receptor beta chains sequenced from a single sample in a study of blood T cell repertoires in COVID-19. Produced via immunoSEQ multiplex PCR; TCRdb's table is partial and in-frame only. The sample records a few hundred thousand clones, 75% to 90% being singletons. Sequencing was done on a sample of PBMCs or T cells enriched from blood (not recorded which). These receptors were collected from a man aged 30-40 years who had recovered from COVID-19.

This chain links TRBV30 with TRBJ1-5; 10 bases are shared with TRBD1. Germline lookup yields CDR1 GTSNPN and CDR2 SVGIG (reference sequence). The CDR3 extends over 18 amino acids. The J segment lost 2 bases and the V segment lost 0 bases, leaving 10 bases of the junction unmatched. The CDR3 bases are TGTGCCTGGAGTGTAGACAGGGGGCATAGGATGGGCAATCAGCCCCAGCATTTT. Translation gives CAWSVDRGHRMGNQPQHF.

In the case of this clone: Other nucleotide sequences from this sample produce the same CDR3. The rearrangement uses TRBV7-2 and TRBJ1-1; D is possibly TRBD1 (6 bases). CDR3 size: 14 residues. CDR1 and CDR2 from the germline V gene are SGHTA and FQGNSA. Trimming left V 1 base short and J 2 bases short, with 8 bases between. The CDR3 protein is CASSLGGLNTEAFF. As DNA, the CDR3 is TGTGCCAGCAGCTTAGGGGGGCTTAACACTGAAGCTTTCTTT.

This chain connects TRBV5-1 to TRBJ2-1, with D maybe TRBD1 (6 bases). Germline V CDR1 and CDR2: SGHRS, YFSETQ. Trimming cost V 3 bases and J 8 bases, with 12 bases left between them. The CDR3 contains 13 residues. CDR3 loop: CASSSTHRDEQFF. For the CDR3, the DNA is TGCGCCAGCAGCTCTACTCACAGGGATGAGCAGTTCTTC. Complete variable domain (other parts from reference TRBV5-1 and TRBJ2-1): KAGVTQTPRYLIKTRGQQVTLSCSPISGHRSVSWYQQTPGQGLQFLFEYFSETQRNKGNFPGRFSGRQFSNSRSEMNVSTLELGDSALYLCASSSTHRDEQFFGPGTRLTVL.

This chain connects TRBV30 to TRBJ1-1, with 8 bases that match TRBD1. The germline V gene encodes CDR1 GTSNPN and CDR2 SVGIG (reference sequence). CDR3 length: 14 residues. J lost 5 bases, V lost 0 bases, and 5 bases had no gene match. CDR3 bases: TGTGCCTGGAGTGTAGACAGGGGAGGGACTGAAGCTTTCTTT. Its translation: CAWSVDRGGTEAFF.

CDR3: CASSLKGYVQETQYF. The CDR3 nucleotides are TGTGCCAGCAGCTTAAAGGGGTACGTTCAAGAGACCCAGTACTTC. This chain uses TRBV7-2 with TRBJ2-5; a weak D match, TRBD1 (5 bases). Trimming stripped 2 bases from V and 2 bases from J, with 12 bases between. The germline CDR1 and CDR2 sequences are SGHTA and FQGNSA. CDR3 length: 15 residues.

The chain has TRBV5-6 and TRBJ1-5, with D perhaps TRBD1 (6 bases). The CDR3 runs 14 residues. V was shortened by 2 bases and J by 5 bases, with 11 bases between the two germline ends. Germline V CDR1 and CDR2: SGHDT, YYEEEE. The CDR3 DNA follows: TGTGCCAGCAGCTTATCAGGGGAAGATCAGCCCCAGCATTTT. Translating it yields CASSLSGEDQPQHF.

The rearrangement uses TRBV6-5 and TRBJ2-7, with TRBD1 identical over 7 bases. CDR3 length: 14 amino acids. Germline V gene data show CDR1 as MNHEY and CDR2 as SVGAGI. Trimming took 6 bases from V and 5 from J; bases not matched to a gene: 10. CDR3 nucleotides: TGTGCCAGCAGCCGAGGGACAGCCGACCACGAGCAGTACTTC. Protein sequence: CASSRGTADHEQYF.

This clone has more than one count but fewer than ten. The CDR3, as DNA: TGTGCCAGCAGCAGCTGGGACAGCTCCTACGAGCAGTACTTC. Encoded protein: CASSSWDSSYEQYF. J is TRBJ2-7 and V is TRBV5-8; 7 positions match TRBD1. Germline values: CDR1 SGHTS, CDR2 YDEGEE. Germline trimming cut 4 bases from V and 0 bases from J; bases unmatched to any gene: 4. The CDR3 has 14 residues.

The chain combines TRBV7-8 with TRBJ1-5, with D possibly matching TRBD1 (5 bases). Between the trimmed V and J ends, which lost 1 base and 0 bases, there was a span of 10 bases. The CDR3 totals 16 residues. Germline V CDR1 and CDR2: SGHVS, FQNEAQ. The CDR3 reads CASSLGGGNSNQPQHF. The CDR3 DNA sequence: TGTGCCAGCAGCTTAGGGGGGGGAAATAGCAATCAGCCCCAGCATTTT. Full variable domain (rest looked up from reference TRBV7-8 and TRBJ1-5): GAGVSQSPRYKVAKRGQDVALRCDPISGHVSLFWYQQALGQGPEFLTYFQNEAQLDKSGLPSDRFFAERPEGSVSTLKIQRTQQEDSAVYLCASSLGGGNSNQPQHFGDGTRLSIL.

This chain connects TRBV10-1 to TRBJ1-4; 8 nucleotides line up with TRBD1. Germline CDR1 WNHNN, CDR2 SYGVQD (reference sequence). The CDR3 is made up of 17 amino acids. J was trimmed by 7 bases and V by 0 bases; bases with no gene match: 10. CDR3 amino acids: CASSESRVAGGSEKLFF. The CDR3 DNA sequence: TGCGCCAGCAGTGAGTCCCGCGTCGCAGGGGGCAGTGAAAAACTGTTTTTT.

This chain connects TRBV19 to TRBJ1-2; D gene unclear. The CDR3 loop spans 15 amino acids. With 1 base removed from V and 0 bases from J, the gap between germline ends came to 9 bases. CDR1 and CDR2 from the germline V gene are LNHDA and SQIVND (reference sequence). This CDR3 is CASSIGWPANYGYTF. DNA for the CDR3: TGTGCCAGTAGTATAGGATGGCCTGCTAACTATGGCTACACCTTC.

This clone was observed a single time. The chain uses TRBV7-2 and TRBJ2-7, with 9 bases fitting TRBD1. The CDR3 contains 14 residues. With 7 bases clipped from V and 0 bases from J, the junction kept 4 bases outside the gene matches. In germline, CDR1 is SGHTA, CDR2 FQGNSA. CDR3 protein: CASNDRGTSYEQYF. As DNA, the CDR3 is TGTGCCAGCAATGACAGGGGGACCTCCTACGAGCAGTACTTC.

V is TRBV28 and J is TRBJ1-2, with 11 bases lining up with TRBD1. Trimming removed 6 bases from V and 4 bases from J; junction bases left unmatched: 4. The germline CDR1 and CDR2 sequences are MDHEN and SYDVKM. This CDR3 has 14 amino acids. In DNA, the CDR3 is TGTGCCAGCAGCAGGGACAGGGGGTTCTATGGCTACACCTTC. Translation gives CASSRDRGFYGYTF.